The clone carrying this T cell receptor (beta chain) was seen only once. Its antigen is as yet unknown. This specimen belongs to a study of cytomegalovirus exposure and HLA in healthy donors. Study-wide background: The roughly 120 validation repertoires matched the 500 to 750 first-cohort repertoires in platform, a later analysis reported.

CDR1 is MNHNS, CDR2 SASEGT, per germline. Trimming shortened V by 8 bases and J by 0 bases, and 16 bases separated the two germline ends. This CDR3 contains 15 residues. Measured with immunoSEQ multiplex PCR; TCRdb has only the in-frame clones, and not every one. The sample includes approximately 280,000 clones, approximately 87% of them seen just once. General study findings and limits: TCR beta chains numbering about 160 were designated cytomegalovirus-associated. The classifier was said to identify cytomegalovirus status with high specificity and sensitivity. Researchers reported that a few CMV-associated chains were confirmed in vitro as CMV antigen-specific.

The chain employs TRBV6-1 and TRBJ1-1; maybe TRBD1 (6 bases). Material for sequencing was PBMCs. The receptor was isolated from a woman younger than 30 in good health and CMV-seronegative. This CDR3 is CASPGKGHVNTEAFF. The CDR3 DNA is TGTGCCAGCCCTGGGAAGGGACACGTGAACACTGAAGCTTTCTTT.